This T cell receptor beta chain was retrieved from a study of T cell repertoires in cytomegalovirus infection. Study context: Shared public TCR beta signatures pointed to both CMV infection and a matching HLA type.

This CDR3 region has 16 residues. Germline-derived CDR1 and CDR2 are SNHLY and FYNNEI. V lost 4 bases and J lost 5, with 18 bases in between. TCRdb re-analysed the reads in MiXCR, keeping a single row per CDR3 protein. Of around 530,000 distinct CDR3 sequences in the sample, roughly 29% were seen once. Remarks on this clonotype: Its antigen is not known.

Whole-study findings and limits: Summed frequency of public TCR beta families distinguished CMV carriers with the relevant HLA.

Material for sequencing was PBMCs. This sequence originates from a human donor in good health (CMV status not recorded). Some clones in this sample may be carry-over from other donors' samples. The genes are TRBV2 and TRBJ2-1; TRBD2 might be the D (6 bases). As DNA, the CDR3 is TGTGCCAGCAGTGTGGGTGCGGGGACCACCGACAATGAGCAGTTCTTC. Translating it yields CASSVGAGTTDNEQFF.